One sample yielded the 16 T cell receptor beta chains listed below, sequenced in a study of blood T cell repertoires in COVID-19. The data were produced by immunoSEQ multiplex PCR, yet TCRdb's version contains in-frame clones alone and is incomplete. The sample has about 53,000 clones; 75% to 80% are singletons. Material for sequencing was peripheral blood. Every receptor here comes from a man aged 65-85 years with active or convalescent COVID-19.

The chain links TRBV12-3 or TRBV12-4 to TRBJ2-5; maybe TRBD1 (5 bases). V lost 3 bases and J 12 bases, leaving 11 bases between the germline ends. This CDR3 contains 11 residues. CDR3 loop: CASSLRQFEYF. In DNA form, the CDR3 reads TGTGCCAGCAGTTTGCGACAGTTCGAGTACTTC.

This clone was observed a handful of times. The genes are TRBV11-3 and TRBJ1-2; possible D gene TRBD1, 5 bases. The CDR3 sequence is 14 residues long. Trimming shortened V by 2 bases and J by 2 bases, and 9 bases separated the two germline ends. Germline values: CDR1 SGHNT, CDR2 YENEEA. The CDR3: CASSLQGLNYGYTF. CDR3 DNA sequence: TGTGCCAGCAGCTTACAGGGATTGAACTATGGCTACACCTTC.

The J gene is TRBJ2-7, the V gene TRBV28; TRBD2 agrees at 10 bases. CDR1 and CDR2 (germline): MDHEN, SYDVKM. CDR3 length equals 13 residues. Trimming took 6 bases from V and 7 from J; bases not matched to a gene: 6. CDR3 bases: TGTGCCAGCAGACCCCAACTAGCGGGGGAGCAGTACTTC. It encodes CASRPQLAGEQYF.

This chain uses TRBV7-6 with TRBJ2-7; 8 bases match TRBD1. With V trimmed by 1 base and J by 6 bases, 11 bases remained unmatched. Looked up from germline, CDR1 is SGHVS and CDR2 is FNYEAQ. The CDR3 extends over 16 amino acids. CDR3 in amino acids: CASSLGSGQGDREQYF. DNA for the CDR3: TGTGCCAGCAGCTTAGGTTCAGGACAGGGTGATCGCGAGCAGTACTTC.

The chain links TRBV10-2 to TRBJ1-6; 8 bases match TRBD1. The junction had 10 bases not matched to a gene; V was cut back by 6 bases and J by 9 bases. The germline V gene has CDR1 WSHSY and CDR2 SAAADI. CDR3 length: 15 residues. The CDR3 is CASRPKQGDLSPLHF. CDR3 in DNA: TGCGCCAGCAGACCGAAACAGGGGGATCTTTCACCCCTCCACTTT.

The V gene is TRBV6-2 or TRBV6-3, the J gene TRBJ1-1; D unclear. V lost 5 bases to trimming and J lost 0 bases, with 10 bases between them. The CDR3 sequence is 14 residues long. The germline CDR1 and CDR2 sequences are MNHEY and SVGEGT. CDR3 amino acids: CASSGTKMNTEAFF. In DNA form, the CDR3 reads TGTGCCAGCAGTGGTACAAAGATGAACACTGAAGCTTTCTTT.

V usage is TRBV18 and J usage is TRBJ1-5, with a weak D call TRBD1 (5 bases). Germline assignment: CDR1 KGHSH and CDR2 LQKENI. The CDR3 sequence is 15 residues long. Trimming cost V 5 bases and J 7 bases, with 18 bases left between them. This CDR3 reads CASSWTNSGNQPQHF. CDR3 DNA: TGTGCCAGCTCATGGACAAATTCTGGGAACCAGCCCCAGCATTTT. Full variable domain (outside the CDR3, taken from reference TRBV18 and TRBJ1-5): NAGVMQNPRHLVRRRGQEARLRCSPMKGHSHVYWYRQLPEEGLKFMVYLQKENIIDESGMPKERFSAEFPKEGPSILRIQQVVRGDSAAYFCASSWTNSGNQPQHFGDGTRLSIL.

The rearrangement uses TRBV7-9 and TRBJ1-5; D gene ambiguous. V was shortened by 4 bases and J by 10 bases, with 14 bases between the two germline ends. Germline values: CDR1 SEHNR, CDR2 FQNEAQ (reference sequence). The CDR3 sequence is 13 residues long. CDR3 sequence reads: CASSSSGEGPQHF. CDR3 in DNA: TGTGCCAGCAGCTCCTCGGGTGAGGGTCCCCAGCATTTT.

The CDR3 nucleotides read TGCAGCGTCCTTACCGGAGGGAATCAGCCCCAGCATTTT. Protein product: CSVLTGGNQPQHF. The V gene is TRBV29-1, the J gene TRBJ1-5; D not resolved. V lost 6 bases and J lost 4, with 13 bases in between. This CDR3 region has 13 residues. The germline V gene has CDR1 SQVTM and CDR2 ANQGSEA.

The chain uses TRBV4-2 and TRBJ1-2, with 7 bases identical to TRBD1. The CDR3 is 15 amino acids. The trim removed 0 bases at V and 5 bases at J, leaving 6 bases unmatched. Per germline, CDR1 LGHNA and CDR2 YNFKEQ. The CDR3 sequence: CASSQEKGGSYGYTF. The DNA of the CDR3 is TGTGCCAGCAGCCAAGAAAAAGGGGGCTCATATGGCTACACCTTC.

The CDR3: CASSLGSGGDSYEQYF. The CDR3 DNA reads as TGTGCCAGCAGCTTAGGATCCGGAGGGGACTCCTACGAGCAGTACTTC. The J gene is TRBJ2-7, the V gene TRBV11-3; D may be TRBD2 (6 bases). The germline V gene encodes CDR1 SGHNT and CDR2 YENEEA. There are 16 residues in the CDR3. Trimming shortened V by 1 base and J by 0 bases, and 13 bases separated the two germline ends.

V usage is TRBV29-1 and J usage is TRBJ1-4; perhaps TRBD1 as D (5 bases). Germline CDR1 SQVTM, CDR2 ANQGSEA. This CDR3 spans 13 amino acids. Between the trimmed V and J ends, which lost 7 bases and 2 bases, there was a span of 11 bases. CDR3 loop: CSGTGVTNEKLFF. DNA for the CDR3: TGCAGCGGAACAGGAGTGACTAATGAAAAACTGTTTTTT.

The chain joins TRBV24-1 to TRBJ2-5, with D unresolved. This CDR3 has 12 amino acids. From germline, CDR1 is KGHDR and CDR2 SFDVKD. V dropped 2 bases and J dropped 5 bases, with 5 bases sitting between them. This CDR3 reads CATSDYLETQYF. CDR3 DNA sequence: TGTGCCACCAGTGATTATCTGGAGACCCAGTACTTC.

CDR3 amino acids: CASSSSRGVRANYGYTF. The CDR3 DNA reads as TGTGCCAGCAGCTCGTCCCGCGGTGTCCGAGCTAACTATGGCTACACCTTC. V usage is TRBV7-2 and J usage is TRBJ1-2; D is uncertain. CDR3 length: 17 residues. V lost 4 bases to trimming and J lost 0 bases, with 18 bases between them. Germline CDR1 reads SGHTA; CDR2 reads FQGNSA.

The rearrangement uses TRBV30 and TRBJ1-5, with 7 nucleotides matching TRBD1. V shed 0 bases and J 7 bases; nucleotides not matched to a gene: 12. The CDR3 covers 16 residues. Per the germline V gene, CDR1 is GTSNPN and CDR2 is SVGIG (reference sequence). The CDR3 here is CAWSVPPRTGEQPQHF. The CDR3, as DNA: TGTGCCTGGAGTGTACCGCCGAGGACAGGAGAACAGCCCCAGCATTTT.

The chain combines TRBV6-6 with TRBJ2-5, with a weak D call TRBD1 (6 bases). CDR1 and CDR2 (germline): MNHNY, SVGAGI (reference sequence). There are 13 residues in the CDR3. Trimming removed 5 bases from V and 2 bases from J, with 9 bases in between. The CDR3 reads CASSAGQQETQYF. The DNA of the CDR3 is TGTGCCAGCAGTGCCGGACAGCAAGAGACCCAGTACTTC.